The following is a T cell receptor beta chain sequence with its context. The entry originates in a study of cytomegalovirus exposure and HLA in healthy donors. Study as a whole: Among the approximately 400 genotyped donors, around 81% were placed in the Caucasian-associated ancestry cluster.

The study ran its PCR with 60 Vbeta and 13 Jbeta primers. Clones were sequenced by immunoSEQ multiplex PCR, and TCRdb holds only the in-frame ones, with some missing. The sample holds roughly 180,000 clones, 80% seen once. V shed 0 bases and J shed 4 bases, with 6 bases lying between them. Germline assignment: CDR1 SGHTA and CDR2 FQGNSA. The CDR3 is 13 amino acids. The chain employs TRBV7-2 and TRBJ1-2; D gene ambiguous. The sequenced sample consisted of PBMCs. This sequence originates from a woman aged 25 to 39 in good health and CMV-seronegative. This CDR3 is CASSLASSYGYTF. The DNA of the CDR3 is TGTGCCAGCAGCTTAGCTTCGTCCTATGGCTACACCTTC.